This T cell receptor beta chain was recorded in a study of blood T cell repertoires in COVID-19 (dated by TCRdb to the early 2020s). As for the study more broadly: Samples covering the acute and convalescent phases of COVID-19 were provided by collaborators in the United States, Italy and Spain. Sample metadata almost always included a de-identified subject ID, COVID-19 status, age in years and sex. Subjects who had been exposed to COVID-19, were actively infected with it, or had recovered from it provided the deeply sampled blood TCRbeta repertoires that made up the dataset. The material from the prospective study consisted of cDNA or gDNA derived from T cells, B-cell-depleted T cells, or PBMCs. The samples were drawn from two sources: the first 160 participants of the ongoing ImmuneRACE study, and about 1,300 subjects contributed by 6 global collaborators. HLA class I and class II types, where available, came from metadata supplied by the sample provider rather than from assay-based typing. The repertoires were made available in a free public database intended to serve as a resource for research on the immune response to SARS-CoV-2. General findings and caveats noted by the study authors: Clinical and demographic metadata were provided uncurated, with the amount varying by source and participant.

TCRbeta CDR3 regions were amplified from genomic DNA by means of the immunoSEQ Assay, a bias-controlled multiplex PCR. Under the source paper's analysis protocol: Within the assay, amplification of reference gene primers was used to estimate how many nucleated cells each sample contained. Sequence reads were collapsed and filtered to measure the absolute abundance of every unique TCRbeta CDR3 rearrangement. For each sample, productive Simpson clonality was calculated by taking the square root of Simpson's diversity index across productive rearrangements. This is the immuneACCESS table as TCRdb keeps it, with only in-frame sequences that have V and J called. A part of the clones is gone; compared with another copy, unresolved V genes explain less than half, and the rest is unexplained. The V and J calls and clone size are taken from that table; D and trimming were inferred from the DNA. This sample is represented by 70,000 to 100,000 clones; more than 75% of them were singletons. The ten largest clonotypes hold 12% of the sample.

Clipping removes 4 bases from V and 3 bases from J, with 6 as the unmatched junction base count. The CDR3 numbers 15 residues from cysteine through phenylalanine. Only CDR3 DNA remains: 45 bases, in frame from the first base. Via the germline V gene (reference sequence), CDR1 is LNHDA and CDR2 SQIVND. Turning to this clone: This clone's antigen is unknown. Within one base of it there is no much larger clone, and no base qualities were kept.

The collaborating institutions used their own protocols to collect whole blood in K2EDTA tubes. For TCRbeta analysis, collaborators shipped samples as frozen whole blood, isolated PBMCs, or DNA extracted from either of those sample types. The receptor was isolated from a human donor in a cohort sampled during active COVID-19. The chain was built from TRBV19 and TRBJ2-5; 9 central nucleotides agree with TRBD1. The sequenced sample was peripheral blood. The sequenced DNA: TGTGCCAGTAGTAGTTACAGGGGGCGCGAAGAGACCCAGTACTTC. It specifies CASSSYRGREETQYF.